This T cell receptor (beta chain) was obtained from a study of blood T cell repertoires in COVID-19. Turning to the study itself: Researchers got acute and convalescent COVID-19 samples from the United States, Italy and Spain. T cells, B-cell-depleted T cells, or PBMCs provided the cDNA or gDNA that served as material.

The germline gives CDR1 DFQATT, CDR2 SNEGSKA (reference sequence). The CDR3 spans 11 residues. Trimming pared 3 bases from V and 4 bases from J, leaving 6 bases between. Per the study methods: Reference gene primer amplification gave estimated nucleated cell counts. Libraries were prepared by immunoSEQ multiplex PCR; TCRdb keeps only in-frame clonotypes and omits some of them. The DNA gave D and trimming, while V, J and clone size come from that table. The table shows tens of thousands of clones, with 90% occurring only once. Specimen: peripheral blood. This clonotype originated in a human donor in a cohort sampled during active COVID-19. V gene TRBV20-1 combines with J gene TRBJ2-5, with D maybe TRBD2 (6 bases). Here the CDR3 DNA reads TGCAGTGCTAGGGGGGGAGAGACCCAGTACTTC. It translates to CSARGGETQYF.